This T cell receptor (beta chain) was recovered during a study of cytomegalovirus exposure and HLA in healthy donors. Though nominally healthy at sampling, donors likely had unrecorded immune exposures. PCR amplification relied on 60 Vbeta primers (plus 13 Jbeta primers). The assay was immunoSEQ multiplex PCR, and TCRdb's table has in-frame clones only and misses some. The sample records approximately 170,000 clones, 70% to 80% being singletons. The sample was PBMCs. The sequence derives from a female donor in good health and CMV-seronegative.

This chain's CDR3 is CARSLTRQGTRGQPQHF. CDR3 DNA sequence: TGTGCCAGAAGCCTGACCAGACAGGGAACGAGAGGACAGCCCCAGCATTTT. The chain recombines TRBV5-3 with TRBJ1-5; 7 bases are shared with TRBD1. TRBV5-3 is annotated as an ORF whose role is uncertain. The CDR3 runs to 17 residues. J gave up 7 bases and V 4 bases, and 17 bases lay outside the gene matches.